One T cell receptor beta chain is described in this entry. The sample is drawn from a study of blood T cell repertoires in COVID-19. Study in general: Samples representing acute and convalescent COVID-19 were sourced from the United States, Italy and Spain. From T cells, B-cell-depleted T cells, or PBMCs came the material, which was cDNA or gDNA.

Study processing details: The authors estimated nucleated cell counts from reference gene primer amplification. Using immunoSEQ multiplex PCR, the repertoire was profiled, and TCRdb retains in-frame clones only, with some absent. V and J calls and clone size are copied from that table; D and trimming were computed from the DNA. The table has some 80,000 clones, under 90% seen once. This receptor was obtained from a human donor in a cohort sampled during active COVID-19. Sequencing input: peripheral blood.

CDR3 nucleotides: TGTGCCAGTAGTATAGGGGGGGGGATGAACACTGAAGCTTTCTTT. Translated: CASSIGGGMNTEAFF. The genes are TRBV19 and TRBJ1-1, with a possible D match to TRBD1 (5 bases). V shed 1 base and J shed 0 bases, with 9 bases lying between them. The CDR3 runs 15 residues. Germline V gene lookup returns CDR1 LNHDA and CDR2 SQIVND (reference sequence).